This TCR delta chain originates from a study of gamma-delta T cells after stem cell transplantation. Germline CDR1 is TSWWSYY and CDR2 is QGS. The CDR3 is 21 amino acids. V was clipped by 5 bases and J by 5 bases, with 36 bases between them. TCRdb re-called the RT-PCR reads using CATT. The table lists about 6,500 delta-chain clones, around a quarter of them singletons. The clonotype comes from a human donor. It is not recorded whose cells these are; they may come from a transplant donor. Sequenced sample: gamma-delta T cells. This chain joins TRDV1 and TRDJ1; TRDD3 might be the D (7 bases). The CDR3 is CALGWAFRAFTGDLTGDKLIF. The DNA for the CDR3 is TGTGCTCTTGGGTGGGCCTTCCGGGCTTTTACTGGGGACCTCACCGGGGATAAACTCATCTTT.